This T cell receptor beta chain came from a study of T cells after yellow fever vaccination. Germline assignment: CDR1 LGHNA and CDR2 YNFKEQ. The CDR3 has 14 amino acids. It was through 5'RACE template switching that TCR cDNA was made, with a universal primer site and UMIs added. TCRdb re-analysed the 5' RACE reads in MiXCR, keeping a single row per CDR3 protein. The sample lists about 160,000 distinct CDR3 sequences, 6% to 7.5% seen once, with 2.5% to 3% in the top ten. On this clonotype: The antigen is not known. This could be a read error, since a much larger clone is one nucleotide away.

Study-level findings and limits: Though weaker, the secondary response peaked faster, on day 5 versus 15. Clones from primary vaccination mostly reappeared after the booster (around 96% CD4, over 85% CD8). Abundant bulk-derived clonotypes could contaminate FACS-sorted repertoires.

This specimen was CD4+ T cells sorted from PBMCs, taken less than 6 days after the first yellow fever vaccination. This sequence originates from a man younger than 35 who received the YFV17D yellow fever vaccine. The chain uses TRBV4-2 and TRBJ1-1; TRBD1 is a possible D gene (6 bases). This CDR3 is CARSQGGPNTEAFF. Written as DNA, the CDR3 is TGTGCCAGGAGCCAAGGGGGGCCGAACACTGAAGCTTTCTTT.